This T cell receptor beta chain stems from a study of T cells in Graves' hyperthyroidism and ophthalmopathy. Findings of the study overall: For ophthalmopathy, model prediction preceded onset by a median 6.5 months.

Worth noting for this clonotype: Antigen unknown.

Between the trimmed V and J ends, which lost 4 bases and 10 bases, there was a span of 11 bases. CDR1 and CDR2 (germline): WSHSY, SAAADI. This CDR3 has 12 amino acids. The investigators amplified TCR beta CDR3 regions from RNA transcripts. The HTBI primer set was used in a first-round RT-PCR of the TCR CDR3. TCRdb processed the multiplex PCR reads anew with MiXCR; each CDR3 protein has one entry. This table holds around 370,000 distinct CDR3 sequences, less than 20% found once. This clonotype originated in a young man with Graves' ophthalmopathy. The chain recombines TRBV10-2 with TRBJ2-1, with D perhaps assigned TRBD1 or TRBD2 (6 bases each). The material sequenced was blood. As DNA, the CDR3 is TGCGCCAGCAGTGGGACGGGGGCCGAGCAGTTCTTC. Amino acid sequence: CASSGTGAEQFF.